The source of this T cell receptor (beta chain) is a study of OX40 agonist ivuxolimab in advanced cancers. The wider study: Antecedent anti-PD-1, anti-PD-L1 or anti-CTLA-4 therapy was permissible, with around 40% having received some.

Comment on this clone: Its target is unknown.

Method: immunoSEQ multiplex PCR; TCRdb's copy keeps in-frame clones and lacks some. The table lists about 68,000 clones, over 75% of them singletons. Trimming took off 0 bases at V and 0 bases at J, with 10 bases between the two ends. Per germline, CDR1 SGDLS and CDR2 YYNGEE. This CDR3 is 16 amino acids long. Study-level points and caveats: The average count of expanded clones was higher among CD8+ T cells than among CD4+. No antigen was identified for the clonally expanded peripheral T cells. At 0.1 to 3.0 mg/kg, clonal expansion of CD4+ and CD8+ blood T cells had occurred by week 6.

The chain recombines TRBV9 with TRBJ1-3, with unresolved D. The TCR sequence derives from an adult with an advanced solid tumor such as melanoma, head and neck, liver or kidney cancer. The sample here was CD4+ or CD8+ T cells sorted from blood, taken in a trial of the OX40 agonist ivuxolimab. The CDR3 is CASSVEGEYSGNTIYF. In DNA form, the CDR3 reads TGTGCCAGCAGCGTAGAGGGAGAATACTCTGGAAACACCATATATTTT.